This T cell receptor beta chain was observed in a study of tumor and adjacent non-tumor tissue in lung cancer. This sample's RNA came from whole unsorted tissue. More than 3 cm separated this lung sample from the edge of the tumor. Details on this clonotype: The junction departs from germline at one end; a sequencing error may be responsible.

TCRbeta libraries were built with three rounds of nested PCR, modified from ARM-PCR. One entry per CDR3 protein results from TCRdb running MiXCR on the multiplex PCR reads. The table lists approximately 100,000 distinct CDR3 sequences, about 60% of them singletons. Specimen: distant non-tumor lung tissue. This receptor was taken from a man in his thirties or forties with non-small cell lung cancer.

For the CDR3, the DNA is TGCAGTGCTAGTGGACAGGGATCCTTGGCAGATACGCAGTGTTTT. Amino acids: CSASGQGSLADTQCF. V is TRBV20-1 and J is TRBJ2-3; 8 nucleotides agree with TRBD1. The germline gives CDR1 DFQATT, CDR2 SNEGSKA (reference sequence). The CDR3 is made up of 15 amino acids.